These 28 T cell receptor beta chains share one sample of origin, sequenced in a study of PD-1 blockade in classical Hodgkin lymphoma. The data were produced by immunoSEQ multiplex PCR, yet TCRdb's version contains in-frame clones alone and is incomplete. The data hold 6,700 or so clones, with roughly 70% observed a single time. Time point in this sample: cycle 4 day 1 (C4D1), after five to seven weeks of nivolumab. All trial patients relapsed after autologous stem cell transplantation. Magnetic negative selection was used to purify CD8+ T cells from thawed PBMCs. Material: CD8+ T cells from blood, obtained before the fourth cycle of nivolumab. These receptors were collected from a human donor with classical Hodgkin lymphoma.

V gene TRBV7-9 combines with J gene TRBJ2-1, with 8 nucleotides matching TRBD2. CDR3 length: 13 residues. From germline, CDR1 is SEHNR and CDR2 FQNEAQ (reference sequence). J was trimmed by 4 bases and V by 5 bases; bases with no gene match: 1. The CDR3 sequence is CASSRGGYNEQFF. The CDR3 nucleotides are TGTGCCAGCAGCCGCGGGGGGTACAATGAGCAGTTCTTC.

The chain has TRBV7-2 and TRBJ2-5; D is perhaps TRBD2 (5 bases). CDR1 and CDR2 (germline): SGHTA, FQGNSA. This CDR3 is built from 14 residues. V shed 5 bases and J shed 2 bases, with 12 bases lying between them. CDR3 DNA: TGTGCCAGCAGCAGCCGGGGTCGGCAAGAGACCCAGTACTTC. It yields the protein CASSSRGRQETQYF.

This chain joins TRBV25-1 and TRBJ1-5; D gene uncertain. The CDR3 is 14 residues long. CDR1 is MGHDK, CDR2 SYGVNS, per germline. Trimming left V 3 bases short and J 5 bases short, with 11 bases between. The CDR3 loop reads CASSETDGHQPQHF. In DNA, the CDR3 is TGTGCCAGCAGTGAGACGGATGGCCATCAGCCCCAGCATTTT.

The chain combines TRBV7-2 with TRBJ1-2; no clear D. The CDR3 is made up of 12 amino acids. Germline loops: CDR1 SGHTA, CDR2 FQGNSA. The germline V and J ends were trimmed by 1 base and 8 bases, with 8 bases remaining between them. The CDR3 spells CASSLDGFGYTF. The CDR3, as DNA: TGTGCCAGCAGCTTAGATGGTTTCGGCTACACCTTC.

This clone was observed a few times. Within the sample, other DNA sequences also encode this same CDR3. The chain carries TRBV19 and TRBJ2-7; perhaps TRBD1 as D (5 bases). The CDR3 totals 12 residues. CDR1 and CDR2 from the germline V gene are LNHDA and SQIVND (reference sequence). The germline V and J ends were trimmed by 0 bases and 5 bases, with 5 bases remaining between them. DNA for the CDR3: TGTGCCAGTAGTATAGAAGGGGACGAGCAGTACTTC. It translates to CASSIEGDEQYF.

Worth noting for this clone: One end of the junction varies from germline; a read error may be responsible. The chain is built from TRBV5-4 and TRBJ1-1; the match to TRBD1 covers 7 bases. CDR3 length: 11 residues. Per germline, CDR1 SGHNT and CDR2 YYREEE (reference sequence). In nucleotides, the CDR3 is TGTGCCAGCAGCTTGGGGACAGGAGACGTCTTT. Translating it yields CASSLGTGDVF.

The chain couples TRBV29-1 to TRBJ1-2; D is perhaps TRBD1 (5 bases). The germline V and J ends were trimmed by 0 bases and 4 bases, with 18 bases remaining between them. Germline V gives CDR1 SQVTM, CDR2 ANQGSEA. The CDR3 length is 16 residues. CDR3 residues: CSVEDRSHRRPYGYTF. The CDR3 DNA sequence: TGCAGCGTTGAAGATAGGTCGCACAGGCGGCCCTATGGCTACACCTTC.

This chain uses TRBV13 with TRBJ2-5, with D possibly being TRBD2 (6 bases). V was pared by 8 bases and J by 7 bases, with 17 bases between. Looked up from germline, CDR1 is PRHDT and CDR2 is FYEKMQ (reference sequence). The CDR3 spans 13 residues. The CDR3 protein is CASSEPGGVTQYF. In DNA, the CDR3 is TGTGCCAGCTCTGAACCAGGCGGGGTGACCCAGTACTTC.

This chain links TRBV30 with TRBJ2-1; TRBD2 is a possible D gene (6 bases). CDR1 is GTSNPN, CDR2 SVGIG, per germline (reference sequence). This CDR3 comprises 11 residues. Trimming pared 3 bases from V and 10 bases from J, leaving 10 bases between. DNA for the CDR3: TGTGCCTGGAGGGGGGGAGACGAGCAGTTCTTC. The encoded protein is CAWRGGDEQFF. Drawing the rest from reference TRBV30 and TRBJ2-1, the complete variable domain is SQTIHQWPATLVQPVGSPLSLECTVEGTSNPNLYWYRQAAGRGLQLLFYSVGIGQISSEVPQNLSASRPQDRQFILSSKKLLLSDSGFYLCAWRGGDEQFFGPGTRLTVL.

V and J are TRBV4-1 and TRBJ2-1, with 8 bases identical to TRBD2. This CDR3 has 16 residues. Germline V lookup: CDR1 MGHRA, CDR2 YSYEKL. Losses at the gene ends were 1 base for V and 4 bases for J; bases not matched to a gene: 6. CDR3 bases: TGCGCCAGCAGCCAAGGAGATGGACTAGCTTACAATGAGCAGTTCTTC. Its protein is CASSQGDGLAYNEQFF.

The CDR3 spells CASSQDNTGELFF. CDR3 bases: TGCGCCAGCAGCCAAGATAACACCGGGGAGCTGTTTTTT. The chain links TRBV4-1 to TRBJ2-2, with D unclear. From germline, CDR1 is MGHRA and CDR2 YSYEKL. The CDR3 has 13 residues. Trimming removed 0 bases from V and 2 bases from J, with 1 base in between.

This sequence joins TRBV7-9 and TRBJ2-2; D is uncertain. The V gene lost 0 bases and the J gene lost 0 bases, with 14 bases spanning the gap. The germline V gene has CDR1 SEHNR and CDR2 FQNEAQ (reference sequence). The CDR3 loop spans 18 amino acids. CDR3 loop: CASSLATPGRTNTGELFF. In DNA, the CDR3 is TGTGCCAGCAGCTTAGCCACACCCGGTCGCACGAACACCGGGGAGCTGTTTTTT.

This clone was observed a handful of times. DNA for the CDR3: TGTGCCACCAGCTTGCGAACGGGAAGCTCCTACAATGAGCAGTTCTTC. Translated, it gives CATSLRTGSSYNEQFF. V usage is TRBV15 and J usage is TRBJ2-1, with D perhaps TRBD2 (5 bases). The CDR3 runs 16 residues. Looked up from germline, CDR1 is LNHNV and CDR2 is YYDKDF (reference sequence). Trimming took 5 bases from V and 0 from J, leaving 14 bases between them.

This clone occurred a few times. The chain is built from TRBV7-9 and TRBJ1-1, with a possible D match to TRBD1 (5 bases). Germline loops: CDR1 SEHNR, CDR2 FQNEAQ (reference sequence). V was pared by 1 base and J by 5 bases, with 20 bases between. The length of the CDR3 is 17 residues. The CDR3 here is CASSLVGSGTIWTEAFF. In nucleotides, the CDR3 is TGTGCCAGCAGCTTAGTCGGCAGTGGGACGATATGGACTGAAGCTTTCTTT.

This clone has a handful of counts. The chain recombines TRBV30 with TRBJ1-1; no firm D call. This CDR3 spans 13 amino acids. CDR1 and CDR2 from the germline V gene are GTSNPN and SVGIG (reference sequence). With 5 bases removed from V and 1 base from J, the gap between germline ends came to 11 bases. In nucleotides, the CDR3 is TGTGCCTGGGGGGAGATTGGGAACACTGAAGCTTTCTTT. This gives the protein CAWGEIGNTEAFF.

The chain links TRBV2 to TRBJ2-7; 8 bases line up with TRBD1. The CDR3 runs 16 residues. V was pared by 2 bases and J by 3 bases, with 9 bases of the junction left unmatched. Germline loops: CDR1 SNHLY, CDR2 FYNNEI. DNA of the CDR3: TGTGCCAGCAGTGAATGGGAGGACAGGGCCAGCTACGAGCAGTACTTC. Translating gives CASSEWEDRASYEQYF.

The CDR3 sequence is CASSLVTRRSDSQYF. The CDR3 DNA reads TGCGCCAGCAGCTTGGTCACCAGGCGGAGCGATTCCCAGTACTTC. J is TRBJ2-5 and V is TRBV5-1; D unresolved. CDR1 and CDR2 from the germline V gene are SGHRS and YFSETQ. Trimming took 0 bases from V and 9 from J, leaving 18 bases between them. The CDR3 has 15 amino acids.

The V gene is TRBV9, the J gene TRBJ2-1; D may correspond to TRBD1 or TRBD2 (5 bases each). The CDR3 has 15 amino acids. Trimming removed 4 bases at V and 8 bases at J, with 19 bases between. Germline values: CDR1 SGDLS, CDR2 YYNGEE. CDR3: CASSPHGVGADEQFF. The CDR3, as DNA: TGTGCCAGCAGCCCTCATGGGGTCGGGGCCGATGAGCAGTTCTTC.

This clone was seen a single time. The chain joins TRBV19 to TRBJ2-5; TRBD1 aligns across 7 bases. V trimming: 2 bases; J trimming: 5 bases; junction bases outside the gene matches: 5. CDR1 is LNHDA, CDR2 SQIVND, per germline (reference sequence). The CDR3 is 14 residues long. The CDR3 sequence: CASSIIGGQETQYF. CDR3 coding DNA: TGTGCCAGTAGTATAATTGGGGGACAGGAGACCCAGTACTTC.

This chain uses TRBV6-1 with TRBJ2-1; 9 positions match TRBD2. Germline values: CDR1 MNHNS, CDR2 SASEGT. This CDR3 comprises 16 residues. Trimming took 2 bases from V and 2 from J; bases not matched to a gene: 4. CDR3 region: CASSELAGIAYNEQFF. DNA for the CDR3: TGTGCCAGCAGTGAACTAGCGGGGATCGCCTACAATGAGCAGTTCTTC.

The V and J genes are TRBV27 and TRBJ1-2; possible D gene TRBD1, 6 bases. The CDR3 extends over 16 amino acids. Trimming took 8 bases from V and 0 from J, leaving 19 bases between them. CDR1 and CDR2 from the germline V gene are MNHEY and SMNVEV (reference sequence). CDR3 protein: CASASPSTGANYGYTF. The CDR3 bases are TGTGCCAGCGCTTCCCCCTCGACAGGAGCTAACTATGGCTACACCTTC.

This clone was counted a few times. This rearrangement joins TRBV19 to TRBJ2-7, with D perhaps TRBD2 (5 bases). Germline values: CDR1 LNHDA, CDR2 SQIVND (reference sequence). With 5 bases removed from V and 7 bases from J, the gap between germline ends came to 12 bases. The CDR3 sequence is 12 residues long. CDR3 coding DNA: TGTGCCAGTAGTTACGGTGGCGGGGAGCAGTACTTC. Residues: CASSYGGGEQYF. Together with reference TRBV19 and TRBJ2-7, the CDR3 gives the full variable domain: DGGITQSPKYLFRKEGQNVTLSCEQNLNHDAMYWYRQDPGQGLRLIYYSQIVNDFQKGDIAEGYSVSREKKESFPLTVTSAQKNPTAFYLCASSYGGGEQYFGPGTRLTVT.

This clone was observed once. The gene calls are TRBV19 and TRBJ2-7, with D maybe TRBD1 (6 bases). The CDR3 length is 13 residues. CDR1 is LNHDA and CDR2 is SQIVND in the germline V gene (reference sequence). The V gene lost 3 bases and the J gene lost 3 bases, with 9 bases spanning the gap. The CDR3 spells CASSIEGDYEQYF. The CDR3 DNA is TGTGCCAGTAGTATTGAGGGGGACTACGAGCAGTACTTC. Based on the CDR3 plus reference TRBV19 and TRBJ2-7, the full variable domain is DGGITQSPKYLFRKEGQNVTLSCEQNLNHDAMYWYRQDPGQGLRLIYYSQIVNDFQKGDIAEGYSVSREKKESFPLTVTSAQKNPTAFYLCASSIEGDYEQYFGPGTRLTVT.

The chain's CDR3 is CASRPLTGFNTEAFF. CDR3 nucleotide sequence: TGTGCCAGCAGACCGCTTACAGGATTCAACACTGAAGCTTTCTTT. The chain has TRBV6-5 and TRBJ1-1; possibly TRBD1 for D (5 bases). The germline V gene encodes CDR1 MNHEY and CDR2 SVGAGI. Trimming took 6 bases from V and 2 from J, leaving 16 bases between them. CDR3 length equals 15 residues.

The chain has TRBV7-9 and TRBJ2-5, with 7 nucleotides matching TRBD2. V gave up 7 bases and J gave up 4 bases; unmatched junction bases: 15. The length of the CDR3 is 16 residues. Germline V gene data show CDR1 as SEHNR and CDR2 as FQNEAQ (reference sequence). This CDR3 is CASNPRTWTSVETQYF. In DNA, the CDR3 is TGTGCCAGCAACCCCCGTACATGGACTAGTGTAGAGACCCAGTACTTC.

V is TRBV14 and J is TRBJ2-7; 9 positions match TRBD1. The V gene end was trimmed by 5 bases and the J gene end by 4 bases; junction bases not matched to a gene: 6. Per germline, CDR1 SGHDN and CDR2 FVKESK. The CDR3 spans 14 residues. CDR3 DNA sequence: TGTGCCAGCAGCTGGGGGACAGGGAGATACGAGCAGTACTTC. Translated, it gives CASSWGTGRYEQYF.

V is TRBV7-9 and J is TRBJ2-7; no clear D gene. This CDR3 comprises 15 residues. V was cut by 0 bases and J by 0 bases, with 9 bases left in between. CDR1 and CDR2 (germline): SEHNR, FQNEAQ (reference sequence). The CDR3 DNA sequence: TGTGCCAGCAGCTTAGCCCCGGAAAGCTCCTACGAGCAGTACTTC. Amino acids: CASSLAPESSYEQYF.

The J gene is TRBJ2-2, the V gene TRBV27; tentative D call: TRBD2 (5 bases). Per germline, CDR1 MNHEY and CDR2 SMNVEV (reference sequence). V was pared by 10 bases and J by 4 bases, with 10 bases between. The CDR3 is 12 residues long. The CDR3 reads CATLRGTGELFF. CDR3 bases: TGTGCCACCCTTCGGGGCACCGGGGAGCTGTTTTTT.